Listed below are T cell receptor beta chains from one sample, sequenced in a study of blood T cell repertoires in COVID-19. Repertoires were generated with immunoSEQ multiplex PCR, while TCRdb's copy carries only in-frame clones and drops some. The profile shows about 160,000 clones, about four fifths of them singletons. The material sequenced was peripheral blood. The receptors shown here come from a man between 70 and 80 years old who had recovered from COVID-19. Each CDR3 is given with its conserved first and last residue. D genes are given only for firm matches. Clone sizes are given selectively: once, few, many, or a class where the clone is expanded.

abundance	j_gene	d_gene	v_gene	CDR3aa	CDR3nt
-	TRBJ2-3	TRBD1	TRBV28	CASSSGQHTDTQYF	TGTGCCAGCAGTTCGGGACAGCACACAGATACGCAGTATTTT
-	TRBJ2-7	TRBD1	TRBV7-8	CASSSGQVYEQYF	TGTGCCAGCAGCTCCGGACAGGTCTACGAGCAGTACTTC
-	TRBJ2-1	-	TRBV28	CASSLFSGQAYNEQFF	TGTGCCAGCAGTTTATTTTCGGGACAAGCCTACAATGAGCAGTTCTTC
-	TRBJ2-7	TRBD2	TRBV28	CASSLSYSGRSPGEQYF	TGTGCCAGCAGTCTCAGTTATAGCGGGAGGAGCCCTGGGGAGCAGTACTTC
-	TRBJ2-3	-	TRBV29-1	CSVVEGATDTQYF	TGCAGCGTTGTAGAAGGGGCAACAGATACGCAGTATTTT
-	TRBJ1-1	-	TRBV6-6	CASSYNRVNTEAFF	TGTGCCAGCAGTTACAACAGGGTGAACACTGAAGCTTTCTTT
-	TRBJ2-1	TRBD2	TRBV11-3	CASSGGGLAAGEQFF	TGTGCCAGCAGCGGGGGGGGACTAGCGGCGGGTGAGCAGTTCTTC
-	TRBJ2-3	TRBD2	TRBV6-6	CASIRRNRAGLAGGRVDTQYF	TGTGCCAGCATTCGACGGAACCGCGCAGGACTAGCGGGAGGAAGGGTAGATACGCAGTATTTT
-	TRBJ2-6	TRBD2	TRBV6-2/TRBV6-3	CASSRPPGLAGLEANVLTF	TGTGCCAGCAGTAGACCACCGGGACTAGCGGGCCTGGAGGCCAACGTCCTGACTTTC
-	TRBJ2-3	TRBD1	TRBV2	CASSSRQGSTDTQYF	TGTGCCAGCAGTTCCCGACAGGGGAGCACAGATACGCAGTATTTT
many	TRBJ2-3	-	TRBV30	CACRGPTDTQYF	TGTGCCTGTAGAGGCCCCACAGATACGCAGTATTTT
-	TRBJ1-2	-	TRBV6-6	CASSLGSTGQGHYGYTF	TGTGCCAGCAGTCTCGGTTCGACGGGGCAGGGGCACTATGGCTACACCTTC
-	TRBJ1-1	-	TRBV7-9	CASVDSGRTEAFF	TGTGCCAGCGTGGACAGCGGACGGACTGAAGCTTTTTTT
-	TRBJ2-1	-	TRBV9	CASSVELARGEQFF	TGTGCCAGCAGCGTGGAACTAGCCCGGGGTGAGCAGTTCTTC
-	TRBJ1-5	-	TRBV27	CASSLRGGAGNQPQHF	TGTGCCAGCAGTTTAAGAGGGGGGGCTGGGAATCAGCCCCAGCATTTT
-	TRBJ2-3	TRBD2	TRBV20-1	CSASPHVSGKGTDTQYF	TGCAGTGCTAGTCCCCATGTTAGCGGGAAAGGCACAGATACGCAGTATTTT
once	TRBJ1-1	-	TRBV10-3	CAISEGGRTEAFF	TGTGCCATCAGTGAAGGGGGAAGGACTGAAGCTTTCTTT
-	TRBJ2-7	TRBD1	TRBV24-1	CATSDSGDRGRDGQYF	TGTGCCACCAGTGATTCCGGGGACAGGGGGCGAGATGGGCAGTACTTC
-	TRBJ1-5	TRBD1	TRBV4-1	CASSLDRASGQPQHF	TGCGCCAGCAGCCTGGACAGGGCCTCGGGTCAGCCCCAGCATTTT
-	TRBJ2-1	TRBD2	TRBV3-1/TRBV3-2	CASSHHNSPGGRRGEQFF	TGTGCCAGCAGCCACCACAACAGCCCGGGAGGGCGACGGGGTGAGCAGTTCTTC
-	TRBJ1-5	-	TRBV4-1	CASSQDAFDSNQPQHF	TGCGCCAGCAGCCAAGATGCGTTCGATAGCAATCAGCCCCAGCATTTT
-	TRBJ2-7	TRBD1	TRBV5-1	CASSSGTGGTTEQYF	TGCGCCAGCAGCTCAGGGACAGGAGGTACCACCGAGCAGTACTTC
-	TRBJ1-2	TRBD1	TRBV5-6	CASSTDRVNYGYTF	TGTGCCAGCAGCACGGACAGGGTTAACTATGGCTACACCTTC
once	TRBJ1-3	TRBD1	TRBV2	CASRDRTGSSGNTIYF	TGTGCCAGCAGAGATAGGACAGGGAGCTCTGGAAACACCATATATTTT
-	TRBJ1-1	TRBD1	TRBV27	CASSKQGATEAFF	TGTGCCAGCAGTAAACAGGGGGCCACTGAAGCTTTCTTT
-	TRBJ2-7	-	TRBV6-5	CASSYSQGRYEQYF	TGTGCCAGCAGTTACTCCCAGGGAAGATACGAGCAGTACTTC
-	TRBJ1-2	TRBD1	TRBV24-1	CATSDPRQGIAGYTF	TGTGCCACCAGTGACCCCCGACAGGGAATTGCTGGCTACACCTTC
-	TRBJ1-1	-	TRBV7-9	CASSFLQGNTEAFF	TGTGCCAGCAGCTTTCTACAGGGGAACACTGAAGCTTTCTTT
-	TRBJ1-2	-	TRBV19	CASSIAYEVLLTF	TGTGCCAGTAGTATAGCTTACGAGGTCCTCCTCACCTTC
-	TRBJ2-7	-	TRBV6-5	CASRAGYEQYF	TGTGCCAGCCGCGCGGGATACGAGCAGTACTTC
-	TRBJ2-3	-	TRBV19	CASSMPPADTQYF	TGTGCCAGTAGTATGCCTCCAGCAGATACGCAGTATTTT
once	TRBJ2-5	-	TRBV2	CASRLGTGETQYF	TGTGCCAGCAGGCTGGGTACGGGAGAGACCCAGTACTTC
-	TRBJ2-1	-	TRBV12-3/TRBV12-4	CASSFDMYNEQFF	TGTGCCAGCAGTTTCGACATGTACAATGAGCAGTTCTTC
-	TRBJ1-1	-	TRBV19	CASSIRFTGDTEAFF	TGTGCCAGTAGTATTCGTTTTACCGGGGACACTGAAGCTTTCTTT
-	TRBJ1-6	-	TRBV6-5	CASSPTLNSPLHF	TGTGCCAGCAGTCCGACACTTAATTCACCCCTCCACTTT
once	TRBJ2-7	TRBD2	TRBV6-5	CASSYRLAGTYEQYF	TGTGCCAGCAGTTACCGGCTAGCGGGGACCTACGAGCAGTACTTC
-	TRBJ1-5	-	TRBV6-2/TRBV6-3	CASSYSSGGNQPQHF	TGTGCCAGCAGTTACTCGTCCGGGGGCAATCAGCCCCAGCATTTT
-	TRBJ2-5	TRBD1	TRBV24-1	CATSDVGTVQETQYF	TGTGCCACCAGTGATGTCGGGACAGTCCAAGAGACCCAGTACTTC
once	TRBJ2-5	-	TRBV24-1	CATSDLEAGQETQYF	TGTGCCACCAGTGATTTAGAGGCAGGGCAAGAGACCCAGTACTTC
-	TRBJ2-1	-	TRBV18	CASSPQEGSEQFF	TGTGCCAGCTCACCACAGGAGGGAAGCGAGCAGTTCTTC
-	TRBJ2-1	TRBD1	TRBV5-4	CASSLPSRGQDEQFF	TGTGCCAGCAGCTTGCCTTCCAGGGGGCAGGATGAGCAGTTCTTC
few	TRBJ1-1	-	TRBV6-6	CASSYSANTEAFF	TGTGCCAGCAGTTACTCGGCCAACACTGAAGCTTTCTTT
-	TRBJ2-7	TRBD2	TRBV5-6	CASSGGGDPYYEQYF	TGTGCCAGCAGCGGCGGGGGGGACCCATACTACGAGCAGTACTTC
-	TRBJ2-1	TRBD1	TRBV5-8	CASSLRTGVVNEQFF	TGTGCCAGCAGCTTAAGGACAGGGGTAGTTAATGAGCAGTTCTTC
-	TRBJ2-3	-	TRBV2	CASRILALTDTQYF	TGTGCCAGCAGGATTTTAGCTCTGACGGATACGCAGTATTTT
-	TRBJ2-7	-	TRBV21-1	CASSKVTGGPYEQYF	TGTGCCAGCAGCAAAGTTACAGGGGGACCCTACGAGCAGTACTTC
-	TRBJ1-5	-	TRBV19	CASNVQGYSNQPQHF	TGTGCCAGTAACGTTCAGGGATATAGCAATCAGCCCCAGCATTTT
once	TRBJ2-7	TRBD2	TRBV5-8	CASSLGTSGSWVHEQYF	TGTGCCAGCAGCTTAGGGACTAGCGGGAGCTGGGTCCACGAGCAGTACTTC
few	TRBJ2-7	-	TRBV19	CASSMSMSSYEQYF	TGTGCCAGTAGTATGTCCATGAGCTCCTACGAGCAGTACTTC
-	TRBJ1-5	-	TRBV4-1	CASSQEGGFVNQPQHF	TGCGCCAGCAGCCAAGAAGGGGGATTCGTCAATCAGCCCCAGCATTTT
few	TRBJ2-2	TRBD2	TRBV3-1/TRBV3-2	CASSQEGLRLAGGRTGELFF	TGTGCCAGCAGCCAAGAGGGATTGCGGCTAGCGGGAGGACGGACCGGGGAGCTGTTTTTT
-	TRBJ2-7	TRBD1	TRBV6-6	CASSLGQGANEQYF	TGTGCCAGCAGTCTGGGACAGGGGGCGAACGAGCAGTACTTC
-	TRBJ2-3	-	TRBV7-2	CASSQSGTITDTQYF	TGTGCCAGCAGCCAAAGTGGTACAATCACAGATACGCAGTATTTT